Presented here are 28 T cell receptor beta chains from one specimen sequenced in a study of tumor and adjacent non-tumor tissue in lung cancer. RNA was extracted from bulk tissue without any cell sorting. This non-tumor lung sample came from over 3 cm beyond the tumor edge. A modified ARM-PCR protocol with three rounds of nested PCR amplified TCRbeta. TCRdb re-called the multiplex PCR reads with MiXCR, one entry per CDR3 protein. The sample has about 86,000 distinct CDR3 sequences, 75% to 85% seen once. The specimen was distant non-tumor lung tissue. All receptors come from a woman aged 50 to 60 with non-small cell lung cancer.

With respect to this clonotype: A read error may be the cause here, since a much bigger clone is one base away. The conserved closing phenylalanine or tryptophan is absent in this CDR3, likely reflecting a read error. V is TRBV28 and J is TRBJ1-2; D not resolved. The CDR3 sequence is 12 residues long. Trimming removed 5 bases from V and 7 bases from J, with 11 bases in between. Looked up from germline, CDR1 is MDHEN and CDR2 is SYDVKM. Here the CDR3 reads CASSPSTGGYTS. Here the CDR3 DNA reads TGTGCCAGCAGTCCTTCCACGGGTGGCTACACCTCC.

The rearrangement joins TRBV11-2 to TRBJ2-1, with 8 positions matching TRBD2. Trimming removed 3 bases from V and 9 bases from J; junction bases left unmatched: 13. Germline V gives CDR1 SGHAT, CDR2 FQNNGV. The CDR3 has 16 amino acids. CDR3 sequence (DNA): TGTGCCAGCAGCTTTGGTCTTAACGGGAGGGGAGTTGAGCAGTTCTTC. As protein: CASSFGLNGRGVEQFF.

In the case of this clonotype: One junction end does not reproduce the germline sequence, and a read error may be involved. The rearrangement joins TRBV6-2 or TRBV6-3 to TRBJ1-1, with TRBD1 matching over 7 bases. CDR3 length: 14 residues. Germline CDR1 and CDR2: MNHEY and SVGEGT. For the CDR3, the DNA is TGTGCCCGCAGATCGACAGGGATGAACACTGAACCTTTCTTT. Protein product: CARRSTGMNTEPFF.

The chain couples TRBV12-3 or TRBV12-4 to TRBJ1-5; 8 nucleotides agree with TRBD1. CDR3 length: 14 residues. The V and J ends lost 7 bases and 7 bases, in that order; junction bases with no gene match: 9. CDR3 sequence (DNA): TGTGCCAGCAACTCCTCCAGGGGGCGCCAGCCCCAGCATTTT. This gives the protein CASNSSRGRQPQHF.

Concerning this clonotype: The junction departs from germline at one end; a sequencing error may be responsible. J is TRBJ2-4 and V is TRBV5-4; D possibly matches TRBD1 or TRBD2 (6 bases each). The CDR3 is 16 amino acids. Germline assignment: CDR1 SGHNT and CDR2 YYREEE (reference sequence). The CDR3 sequence: CANSRDRGQATNIEYF. In nucleotides, the CDR3 is TGTGCCAACAGCCGAGACCGGGGGCAGGCCACAAACATTGAGTACTTC.

This clonotype was picked up many times. The rearrangement links TRBV5-4 to TRBJ1-4; 8 bases are shared with TRBD1. The germline V gene encodes CDR1 SGHNT and CDR2 YYREEE (reference sequence). The CDR3 is 16 amino acids. Trimming cost V 1 base and J 6 bases; bases outside gene matches: 8. The CDR3 DNA is TGTGCCAGCAGCTTGCAGGGGGCGGGGGTGGATGAAAAACTGTTTTTT. It specifies CASSLQGAGVDEKLFF. The entire variable domain, with the rest obtained from reference TRBV5-4 and TRBJ1-4, is as follows: ETGVTQSPTHLIKTRGQQVTLRCSSQSGHNTVSWYQQALGQGPQFIFQYYREEENGRGNFPPRFSGLQFPNYSSELNVNALELDDSALYLCASSLQGAGVDEKLFFGSGTQLSVL.

Note on this clonotype: Without the conserved terminal phenylalanine or tryptophan, this CDR3 likely stems from a read error. The chain links TRBV28 to TRBJ1-4, with D uncertain. This CDR3 region has 15 residues. The V gene lost 7 bases and the J gene lost 2 bases, with 14 bases spanning the gap. Germline V CDR1 and CDR2: MDHEN, SYDVKM. The CDR3 nucleotides read TGTGCCAGCATAGGGAGCGAGGCTACTAATGAAAAACTGTTTATT. Protein sequence: CASIGSEATNEKLFI.

This clonotype was counted between two and nine times. Sequence at one end of the junction differs from germline and may be a read error. This rearrangement joins TRBV11-2 to TRBJ2-1; D call uncertain. Germline V gives CDR1 SGHAT, CDR2 FQNNGV. The CDR3 extends over 12 amino acids. For the CDR3, the DNA is TGTACCAGCAGCCCGTCCGACAATGAGCAATTCTTC. Its translation is CTSSPSDNEQFF.

Details on this clonotype: It may be a read error: a sequence one base away is much more abundant. This chain uses TRBV28 with TRBJ2-3; 8 positions match TRBD2. The germline V gene has CDR1 MDHEN and CDR2 SYDVKM. The CDR3 is 16 residues long. The V segment lost 6 bases and the J segment 4 bases; nucleotides outside the gene matches: 12. The CDR3 DNA reads TGTGCCAGCAGCCGTAGGCGTAGCGGGATCTCAGATACGCAGTATTTT. It is translated as CASSRRRSGISDTQYF. Full variable domain (outside the CDR3, taken from reference TRBV28 and TRBJ2-3): DVKVTQSSRYLVKRTGEKVFLECVQDMDHENMFWYRQDPGLGLRLIYFSYDVKMKEKGDIPEGYSVSREKKERFSLILESASTNQTSMYLCASSRRRSGISDTQYFGPGTRLTVL.

This clonotype was detected many times. A much more abundant neighbour one base away suggests this may be a read error. The V and J genes are TRBV11-2 and TRBJ2-3, with 8 nucleotides matching TRBD1. The CDR3 runs 15 residues. CDR1 is SGHAT, CDR2 FQNNGV, per germline. DNA for the CDR3: TGTGTCAGCAGCCCGGGACAGGCGTACACAGATACGCAGTATTTT. This codes for CVSSPGQAYTDTQYF.

This clonotype was observed once. One end of the junction is discordant with germline, which a read error may explain. The chain has TRBV6-5 and TRBJ2-2; D perhaps matches TRBD2 (5 bases). This CDR3 region has 14 residues. The germline V gene encodes CDR1 MNHEY and CDR2 SVGAGI. The CDR3 spells CASSYSTIAGELFF. The CDR3 region has the DNA TGTGCCAGTAGTTACTCGACTATCGCCGGGGAGCTGTTTTTT.

As concerns this clonotype: Because the CDR3 is missing its conserved closing phenylalanine or tryptophan, this is likely a read error. The chain carries TRBV13 and TRBJ2-5; TRBD2 agrees at 12 bases. This CDR3 region has 16 residues. CDR1 and CDR2 from the germline V gene are PRHDT and FYEKMQ (reference sequence). The CDR3, as DNA: TGTACAAGCAGCCTAGGACTAGCGGGGCCACAAGAGACCCAGTACTCC. This gives the protein CTSSLGLAGPQETQYS.

With regard to this clonotype: A read error may account for a junction end that differs from germline. In DNA, the CDR3 is TGTGCCAGGAGTGCCACAGGCGTGGAAGCTTTCTTT. It encodes CARSATGVEAFF. The chain joins TRBV6-1 to TRBJ1-1, with D tentatively TRBD1 (5 bases). CDR3 length: 12 amino acids. CDR1 and CDR2 from the germline V gene are MNHNS and SASEGT.

This clonotype is medium-sized. This rearrangement joins TRBV11-2 to TRBJ1-6; the D is unclear. The germline V gene has CDR1 SGHAT and CDR2 FQNNGV. Trimming shortened V by 0 bases and J by 8 bases, and 11 bases separated the two germline ends. The CDR3 consists of 15 residues. The CDR3, as DNA: TGTGCCAGCAGCTTAGATCCCGGACCCTATTCACCCCTCCACTTT. Translated, it gives CASSLDPGPYSPLHF. Looking up the rest from reference TRBV11-2 and TRBJ1-6 gives the full variable domain: EAGVAQSPRYKIIEKRQSVAFWCNPISGHATLYWYQQILGQGPKLLIQFQNNGVVDDSQLPKDRFSAERLKGVDSTLKIQPAKLEDSAVYLCASSLDPGPYSPLHFGNGTRLTVT.

As for this clonotype: Since no conserved phenylalanine or tryptophan closes the CDR3, a read error is the likely cause. The DNA is left out, because the CDR3 cannot be placed on it with certainty; the CDR3 is given as TCRdb lists it. The chain combines TRBV28 with TRBJ1-1. Germline V CDR1 and CDR2: MDHEN, SYDVKM. 15 amino acids form the CDR3, both terminal residues included. Here the CDR3 reads CASSLSAGDGTEVFV.

The chain couples TRBV29-1 to TRBJ2-7, with 8 bases lining up with TRBD2. After removal of 8 bases from V and 6 bases from J, the junction contained 15 bases not matched to a gene. The germline CDR1 and CDR2 sequences are SQVTM and ANQGSEA. There are 14 residues in the CDR3. CDR3 bases: TGCAGCTTCACCAACGGGAGGGCAATCCGCGAGCAGTACTTC. The encoded protein is CSFTNGRAIREQYF.

To note about this clonotype: The junction differs from germline at one of its ends, possibly a read error. V is TRBV6-6 and J is TRBJ1-2; D is undetermined. CDR3 length: 13 residues. Germline V gene sequence: CDR1 MNHNY, CDR2 SVGAGI (reference sequence). The CDR3 region is CASSYAGEDGYIF. Written as DNA, the CDR3 is TGTGCCAGCAGTTATGCAGGCGAGGATGGCTACATCTTC.

This clonotype occurred once. V usage is TRBV6-1 and J usage is TRBJ1-2; D is unresolved. Per the germline V gene, CDR1 is MNHNS and CDR2 is SASEGT. This CDR3 is built from 12 residues. CDR3 sequence: CTTRKGLHGYTF. CDR3 nucleotide sequence: TGTACAACAAGGAAGGGATTACATGGCTACACCTTC.

This clonotype was detected once. V is TRBV11-2 and J is TRBJ2-1; TRBD1 matches 9 bases. Germline V lookup: CDR1 SGHAT, CDR2 FQNNGV. The J segment lost 9 bases and the V segment lost 5 bases, leaving 14 bases of the junction unmatched. CDR3 length: 16 residues. The CDR3 region has the DNA TGTGCCAGCAGCCTGGAATCGGGACAGGGATTCTCTGAGCAGTTCTTC. Translating gives CASSLESGQGFSEQFF. The full variable domain, in which reference TRBV11-2 and TRBJ2-1 provide the parts outside the CDR3, is EAGVAQSPRYKIIEKRQSVAFWCNPISGHATLYWYQQILGQGPKLLIQFQNNGVVDDSQLPKDRFSAERLKGVDSTLKIQPAKLEDSAVYLCASSLESGQGFSEQFFGPGTRLTVL.

As for this clonotype: Here the CDR3 omits its conserved ending phenylalanine or tryptophan, so a read error is the likely source. This rearrangement joins TRBV5-8 to TRBJ2-5, with D unresolved. CDR3 length equals 11 residues. Germline loops: CDR1 SGHTS, CDR2 YDEGEE. CDR3 DNA sequence: TGTGCCAGTAGCTTGGTGGAGACCCAGTACATC. It is translated as CASSLVETQYI.

Concerning this clonotype: The junction and the germline gene differ at one end; a read error may be behind it. The gene calls are TRBV29-1 and TRBJ1-1, with unresolved D. Germline assignment: CDR1 SQVTM and CDR2 ANQGSEA. This CDR3 has 12 amino acids. CDR3 DNA sequence: TGCAGCTCGATGGCCTGTGGCACTAAAGCTTTCTTT. Its translation: CSSMACGTKAFF.

This clonotype was recorded at least ten times. The chain links TRBV10-3 to TRBJ2-1; 7 bases line up with TRBD2. Germline values: CDR1 ENHRY, CDR2 SYGVKD. The CDR3 extends over 14 amino acids. The V and J ends lost 7 bases and 2 bases, in that order; junction bases with no gene match: 5. The DNA for the CDR3 is TGTGCCATCAAGATGGGAGGGGCCTACAATGAGCAGTTCTTC. It yields the protein CAIKMGGAYNEQFF.

On this clonotype: One end of the junction does not line up with germline, which may come from a read error. The chain recombines TRBV5-1 with TRBJ2-1; D perhaps matches TRBD2 (7 bases). Per the germline V gene, CDR1 is SGHRS and CDR2 is YFSETQ. The CDR3 runs to 18 residues. CDR3 in DNA: TGCGCCAGCATAGGGGGGGACTACTTCGCTAGCTCCTACAATGAACAGTTCTTC. Translated, it gives CASIGGDYFASSYNEQFF.

By sample share, this clonotype is large. The CDR3, as DNA: TGTGCCAGCAGTCGCCTTGGACACAGGCTAACCGGGGAGCTGTTTTTT. Translation gives CASSRLGHRLTGELFF. This chain connects TRBV6-2 or TRBV6-3 to TRBJ2-2; the D gene is possibly TRBD1 (5 bases). The CDR3 sequence is 16 residues long. V shed 5 bases and J shed 5 bases, with 18 bases lying between them. Per germline, CDR1 MNHEY and CDR2 SVGEGT.

This clonotype showed up many times. DNA for the CDR3: TGTGCCAGCAGTTTTGGGGGTAGGTCCTACGAGCAGTACTTC. Its protein product is CASSFGGRSYEQYF. The J gene is TRBJ2-7, the V gene TRBV12-3 or TRBV12-4; the D call may be TRBD1 or TRBD2 (5 bases each). Trimming cost V 3 bases and J 1 base, with 10 bases left between them. This CDR3 is built from 14 residues.

This clonotype has just one count. One end of the junction varies from germline; a read error may be responsible. The J gene is TRBJ2-7, the V gene TRBV20-1, with 8 bases matching TRBD1. This CDR3 region has 15 residues. The germline V gene has CDR1 DFQATT and CDR2 SNEGSKA (reference sequence). This chain's CDR3 is CSARSSGGADYDQYF. In DNA, the CDR3 is TGCAGCGCTAGGTCCTCAGGGGGCGCGGACTACGATCAGTACTTC.

The V and J genes are TRBV20-1 and TRBJ1-5; TRBD1 might be the D (6 bases). This CDR3 region has 17 residues. Germline V gene data show CDR1 as DFQATT and CDR2 as SNEGSKA (reference sequence). V lost 0 bases to trimming and J lost 7 bases, with 22 bases between them. The CDR3 region has the DNA TGCAGTGCTAGAGAAGGCGGAAGGGGGAAGGGGTGGCAGCCCCAGCATTTT. Encoded protein: CSAREGGRGKGWQPQHF.

A note on this clonotype: The conserved phenylalanine or tryptophan is not found at the CDR3 terminus, so this likely reflects a read error. The CDR3 is CSASPRNPNTGELFL. In DNA, the CDR3 is TGCAGTGCTTCCCCCCGGAACCCGAACACCGGGGAGCTGTTTTTG. The rearrangement joins TRBV20-1 to TRBJ2-2; D remains unclear. The ends were cut back, 5 bases at V and 0 bases at J, with 13 bases in the middle. Germline values: CDR1 DFQATT, CDR2 SNEGSKA (reference sequence). The CDR3 runs 15 residues.